The 25 T cell receptor beta chains below were found in one sample sequenced in a study of tumor-infiltrating lymphocytes in primary liver carcinoma. Production of TCR beta cDNA used roughly 500 ng total RNA together with a constant-region primer. Employing slightly modified ARM-PCR, three nested multiplex PCR rounds were run, and these gave rise to the TCR beta libraries. Two initial PCR rounds of 10 to 11 cycles each paired TRBV1-TRBV30 forward primers with a C-beta reverse primer. TCRdb analysed the multiplex PCR reads with MiXCR anew, one entry per CDR3 protein. The data show 330,000 or so distinct CDR3 sequences, roughly two thirds seen once. The blood RNA (from unsorted whole blood) was obtained, and germline DNA was also extracted. The sequenced sample was peripheral blood. Receptor source: a middle-aged man with primary liver carcinoma and hepatitis B virus infection.

Concerning this clonotype: One junction end does not reproduce the germline sequence, and a read error may be involved. The chain employs TRBV11-1 and TRBJ2-1; 7 nucleotides match TRBD2. Germline V gene data show CDR1 as SGHAT and CDR2 as FQDESV (reference sequence). This CDR3 has 15 residues. In nucleotides, the CDR3 is TGTGTCAGCAGCCGACGGGGAGGGCCATACAATGAGCAGCTCTTC. Encoded protein: CVSSRRGGPYNEQLF.

This clonotype was recorded a few times. A much bigger clone sits one base away, suggesting this may be a read error. The rearrangement links TRBV4-3 to TRBJ2-1, with D tentatively TRBD1 (6 bases). The V gene lost 1 base and the J gene lost 2 bases, with 12 bases spanning the gap. CDR1 is LGHNA, CDR2 YSLEER, per germline. The CDR3 is 16 residues long. The CDR3, as DNA: TGCGCCAGCAGCCAAGGTTGGACAGAGGCCTACAATGAGCAGTTCTTC. Its translation: CASSQGWTEAYNEQFF.

This clonotype was detected ten times or more. This chain links TRBV7-9 with TRBJ1-4; 7 bases map to TRBD1. This CDR3 is built from 16 residues. Germline V CDR1 and CDR2: SEHNR, FQNEAQ (reference sequence). Unmatched junction bases numbered 6, after V lost 5 bases and J lost 0 bases. DNA of the CDR3: TGTGCCAGCAGCCCGCCGGGACAGCCAACTAATGAAAAACTGTTTTTT. Translated: CASSPPGQPTNEKLFF.

Concerning this clonotype itself: Possible read error: a much larger clone is one base away. The conserved final phenylalanine or tryptophan is absent from the CDR3, which likely points to a read error. This chain links TRBV6-2 or TRBV6-3 with TRBJ1-2; 7 nucleotides agree with TRBD1. The CDR3 is 14 amino acids. Unmatched junction bases numbered 5, after V lost 4 bases and J lost 3 bases. CDR1 is MNHEY, CDR2 SVGEGT, per germline. The CDR3 loop reads CASSSGQHHYGYTL. In nucleotides, the CDR3 is TGTGCCAGCAGTTCGGGACAGCACCACTATGGCTACACCTTA.

The rearrangement links TRBV11-2 to TRBJ2-7; TRBD2 matches 7 bases. V was clipped by 5 bases and J by 7 bases; unmatched bases: 11. This CDR3 region has 14 residues. Germline V gives CDR1 SGHAT, CDR2 FQNNGV. CDR3 region: CASSILAGVGEQYF. The CDR3 DNA is TGTGCCAGCAGCATACTGGCGGGAGTAGGGGAGCAGTACTTC.

For this clonotype: This may be a read error: a much more frequent sequence differs by one nucleotide. The chain couples TRBV29-1 to TRBJ1-4; 9 nucleotides match TRBD1. This CDR3 is built from 14 residues. Germline-derived CDR1 and CDR2 are SQVTM and ANQGSEA. Unmatched junction bases numbered 8, after V lost 7 bases and J lost 5 bases. The CDR3 DNA sequence: TGCAGCGCTTTCCTCGGGACAGGGAATGAAAAACTGTTTTTT. This encodes CSAFLGTGNEKLFF.

Notes on this clonotype: This may arise from a read error, as a much more abundant clone is one base away. The CDR3 ends on some other residue instead of the conserved phenylalanine or tryptophan, so this is likely a read error. The chain uses TRBV5-4 and TRBJ2-3; maybe TRBD2 (6 bases). V was trimmed by 4 bases and J by 3 bases, leaving 15 bases between them. The CDR3 length is 15 residues. Germline V gene lookup returns CDR1 SGHNT and CDR2 YYREEE (reference sequence). This CDR3 is CASSPRGRGTDTQYL. For the CDR3, the DNA is TGTGCCAGCAGCCCGAGAGGGCGGGGTACAGATACGCAGTATCTT.

The V and J genes are TRBV6-1 and TRBJ2-2; 7 nucleotides match TRBD2. CDR3 length: 16 residues. Trimming cost V 1 base and J 6 bases; bases outside gene matches: 8. The V gene's germline CDR1 is MNHNS and CDR2 SASEGT. CDR3 sequence: CASSEGAGVVAGELFF. The CDR3 coding sequence is TGTGCCAGCAGTGAAGGGGCGGGAGTAGTCGCCGGGGAGCTGTTTTTT.

The CDR3 reads CVRSYVGTSGSGTDTQYF. The CDR3 DNA follows: TGTGTCAGAAGTTACGTGGGGACTAGCGGGAGTGGCACAGATACGCAGTATTTT. J is TRBJ2-3 and V is TRBV6-2 or TRBV6-3, with 14 bases identical to TRBD2. The germline gives CDR1 MNHEY, CDR2 SVGEGT. The CDR3 has 18 residues.

As for this clonotype: Being one base from a much bigger clone, this may be a read error. The chain employs TRBV5-1 and TRBJ2-6, with D maybe TRBD1 (6 bases). Trimming stripped 0 bases from V and 4 bases from J, with 20 bases between. From germline, CDR1 is SGHRS and CDR2 YFSETQ. The CDR3 contains 19 residues. Written as DNA, the CDR3 is TGCGCCAGCAGCTTGGGGTACTCCAGGGGAATCCCCGGGGCCAACGTCCTGACTTTC. The encoded protein is CASSLGYSRGIPGANVLTF.

This chain connects TRBV6-5 to TRBJ2-7; 8 bases match TRBD2. After removal of 4 bases from V and 7 bases from J, the junction contained 3 bases not matched to a gene. CDR1 and CDR2 from the germline V gene are MNHEY and SVGAGI. The CDR3 length is 12 residues. The DNA for the CDR3 is TGTGCCAGCAGTTCCGTAGCGGGAGAGCAGTACTTC. Residues: CASSSVAGEQYF.

The chain has TRBV14 and TRBJ2-1; D not resolved. Germline CDR1 and CDR2: SGHDN and FVKESK. This CDR3 comprises 16 residues. The V end was cut by 5 bases, the J end by 6 bases, with 20 bases between. The CDR3 coding sequence is TGTGCCAGCAGCTCAAAACGAGGCTCCTACCTCAATGAGCAGTTCTTC. It encodes CASSSKRGSYLNEQFF.

In its sample, this clonotype was seen a few times. This may come from a read error, since a much larger clone is one base off. The J gene is TRBJ2-1, the V gene TRBV7-9; 7 bases map to TRBD2. CDR1 SEHNR and CDR2 FQNEAQ come from the germline V gene (reference sequence). This CDR3 is 17 amino acids long. The CDR3: CANSFGGGPRSINEQFF. The CDR3 nucleotides are TGTGCCAACAGCTTCGGGGGAGGGCCCCGATCCATCAATGAGCAGTTCTTC.

With respect to this clonotype: Since a much larger clone is just one base distant, this may be a read error. The chain is built from TRBV6-5 and TRBJ1-1; D is unresolved. CDR1 MNHEY and CDR2 SVGAGI come from the germline V gene. The CDR3 is made up of 11 amino acids. The CDR3 coding sequence is TGTGTCAGCAGTTACCTAACAAAAGCTTTCTTT. Its protein product is CVSSYLTKAFF.

This clonotype appeared a single time. Possible read error: a much larger clone is one base away. The conserved final phenylalanine or tryptophan is absent from the CDR3, which likely points to a read error. The V and J genes are TRBV4-2 and TRBJ1-1, with TRBD1 matching over 8 bases. J lost 1 base, V lost 5 bases, and 9 bases had no gene match. The CDR3 is 16 amino acids. Germline lookup yields CDR1 LGHNA and CDR2 YNFKEQ. The CDR3 loop reads CASSRTGTGPNTEAFY. CDR3 DNA sequence: TGTGCCAGCAGCAGAACCGGGACAGGCCCGAACACTGAAGCTTTCTAT.

As regards this clonotype: A single base separates this from a much larger clone, so it may be a read error. The CDR3, as DNA: TGTGCCAGCAGCTTTGGCCTAGCGTGGCAAGAGACCCAGTACTTC. Translating it yields CASSFGLAWQETQYF. The rearrangement uses TRBV7-8 and TRBJ2-5; TRBD2 might be the D (6 bases). Between the trimmed V and J ends, which lost 3 bases and 2 bases, there was a span of 13 bases. Germline V CDR1 and CDR2: SGHVS, FQNEAQ. The CDR3 spans 15 residues.

Regarding this clonotype: A read error is possible here, since a much larger clone lies one base away. The chain is built from TRBV4-3 and TRBJ2-3, with 9 bases identical to TRBD2. This CDR3 has 19 residues. Germline V lookup: CDR1 LGHNA, CDR2 YSLEER. The CDR3 region is CASSQVLVWREGRTDTQCF. The CDR3 region has the DNA TGCGCCAGCAGCCAAGTTTTAGTGTGGCGGGAGGGAAGGACAGATACGCAGTGTTTT.

The sample holds many counts of this clonotype. The chain employs TRBV11-2 and TRBJ2-3; the match to TRBD2 covers 7 bases. The CDR3 length is 14 residues. J lost 1 base, V lost 6 bases, and 4 bases had no gene match. CDR1 and CDR2 from the germline V gene are SGHAT and FQNNGV. The CDR3 protein is CASRAGSGTDTQYF. CDR3 DNA: TGTGCCAGCAGAGCGGGATCCGGCACAGATACGCAGTATTTT.

This clonotype was seen many times. This chain joins TRBV11-2 and TRBJ1-5; 8 nucleotides line up with TRBD1. Germline V lookup: CDR1 SGHAT, CDR2 FQNNGV. V gave up 5 bases and J gave up 2 bases; unmatched junction bases: 5. This CDR3 has 15 residues. CDR3 coding DNA: TGTGCCAGCAGCCCCCAGGGGGCAGGCAATCAGCCCCAGCATTTT. As protein: CASSPQGAGNQPQHF.

Note on this clonotype: This may be a read error: a much more frequent sequence differs by one nucleotide. This rearrangement joins TRBV4-1 to TRBJ2-4, with a possible D match to TRBD2 (6 bases). The CDR3 runs 17 residues. Germline V gene data show CDR1 as MGHRA and CDR2 as YSYEKL. Trimming left V 2 bases short and J 0 bases short, with 14 bases between. CDR3 loop: CASSQQVADLAKNIQYF. CDR3 coding DNA: TGCGCCAGCAGCCAACAAGTAGCGGATCTAGCCAAAAACATTCAGTACTTC.

Details on this clonotype: Mismatch with germline at one junction end may stem from a read error. This chain connects TRBV11-2 to TRBJ2-7; 16 bases fit TRBD2. Germline V lookup: CDR1 SGHAT, CDR2 FQNNGV. The CDR3 runs to 19 residues. CDR3 amino acids: CAISFDRGLAGGSSYEQYF. The CDR3 region has the DNA TGTGCCATCAGCTTTGATCGGGGACTAGCGGGAGGGAGCTCCTACGAGCAGTACTTC.

With regard to this clonotype: The junction departs from the called germline gene at one end, perhaps through a read error. This chain links TRBV11-2 with TRBJ2-3; a possible D gene is TRBD1 (6 bases). Per germline, CDR1 SGHAT and CDR2 FQNNGV. CDR3 size: 15 residues. The CDR3, as DNA: TGTGCCAGCAGATTACAGGGAATTGGCACAGATACGCAGTATTTC. This codes for CASRLQGIGTDTQYF.

With respect to this clonotype: The germline gene is not matched at one end of the junction; a read error may be the cause. The chain employs TRBV5-1 and TRBJ2-1; 9 bases line up with TRBD1. Germline V gene sequence: CDR1 SGHRS, CDR2 YFSETQ. The length of the CDR3 is 11 residues. The CDR3 DNA reads as TGCGCAAGCAGACAGGGGGGTGAGCAGTTCTTC. Translation: CASRQGGEQFF.

The chain links TRBV7-8 to TRBJ2-1; D may be TRBD2 (6 bases). The V end lost 3 bases, the J end lost 8 bases, and 20 bases lay between the germline ends. From germline, CDR1 is SGHVS and CDR2 FQNEAQ. The CDR3 covers 16 residues. The CDR3 spells CASSFIQGLASDEQFF. CDR3 sequence (DNA): TGTGCCAGCAGCTTTATCCAGGGCCTAGCGTCGGATGAGCAGTTCTTC.

In the case of this clonotype: The junction does not match germline at one end; this may be a read error. The rearrangement links TRBV11-2 to TRBJ1-4; no reliable D call. CDR1 and CDR2 from the germline V gene are SGHAT and FQNNGV. The CDR3 runs 17 residues. The CDR3 spells CANSSDLAGPTNEELFF. The CDR3, as DNA: TGTGCCAACAGCTCAGATCTTGCAGGCCCAACTAATGAAGAACTGTTTTTT.